This passage covers 20 T cell receptor beta chains from one sample sequenced in a study of OX40 agonist ivuxolimab in advanced cancers. TCRdb's table, derived via immunoSEQ multiplex PCR, lists solely in-frame clones and lacks some. The table records nearly 65,000 clones, about 89% of them present only once. Sequences were derived from CD4+ or CD8+ T cells sorted from blood, sampled in a trial of the OX40 agonist ivuxolimab. The receptors shown here come from an adult with an advanced solid tumor such as melanoma, head and neck, liver or kidney cancer.

This clone was picked up one time. Mismatch with germline at one junction end may stem from a read error. This chain uses TRBV6-1 with TRBJ1-2; D may be TRBD1 (5 bases). From germline, CDR1 is MNHNS and CDR2 SASEGT. The CDR3 loop spans 14 amino acids. CDR3 region: CASSEVPGPLVLAF. DNA of the CDR3: TGTGCCAGCAGTGAAGTGCCGGGACCTCTTGTACTGGCCTTC.

In its sample, this clone was seen once. The J gene is TRBJ2-5, the V gene TRBV20-1; D is uncertain. Trimming removed 3 bases from V and 11 bases from J, with 7 bases in between. The CDR3 contains 9 residues. The V gene's germline CDR1 is DFQATT and CDR2 SNEGSKA (reference sequence). CDR3 in amino acids: CSASYEQYF. The CDR3, as DNA: TGCAGTGCTAGTTATGAGCAGTACTTC.

This chain uses TRBV30 with TRBJ2-1, with 9 bases aligning to TRBD1. Germline V lookup: CDR1 GTSNPN, CDR2 SVGIG (reference sequence). V lost 3 bases to trimming and J lost 5 bases; unmatched junction nucleotides: 2. The CDR3 is made up of 13 amino acids. CDR3 sequence reads: CAWRGQGNNEQFF. The DNA of the CDR3 is TGTGCCTGGAGGGGACAGGGTAACAATGAGCAGTTCTTC.

This chain links TRBV28 with TRBJ2-7; no clear D gene. Germline CDR1 MDHEN, CDR2 SYDVKM. This CDR3 comprises 13 residues. The V and J ends lost 5 bases and 2 bases respectively, with 10 bases between them. CDR3 nucleotides: TGTGCCAGCAGTCCCCCCGGAGCCTACGAGCAGTACTTC. Its translation: CASSPPGAYEQYF.

The chain carries TRBV7-6 and TRBJ2-5; 7 positions agree with TRBD1. CDR1 SGHVS and CDR2 FNYEAQ come from the germline V gene. Unmatched junction bases numbered 2, after V lost 6 bases and J lost 1 base. The CDR3 is 13 residues long. DNA for the CDR3: TGTGCCAGCAGTCGGGACAGCCAAGAGACCCAGTACTTC. Translation: CASSRDSQETQYF.

This rearrangement joins TRBV4-3 to TRBJ2-7; perhaps TRBD2 as D (5 bases). Germline loops: CDR1 LGHNA, CDR2 YSLEER. The CDR3 consists of 14 residues. Trimming shortened V by 0 bases and J by 3 bases, and 9 bases separated the two germline ends. CDR3 nucleotides: TGCGCCAGCAGCCAAGACACTAGTCTCTACGAGCAGTACTTC. Its translation is CASSQDTSLYEQYF.

The J gene is TRBJ2-5, the V gene TRBV18; 10 bases are shared with TRBD2. Trimming cost V 2 bases and J 5 bases; bases outside gene matches: 5. The germline gives CDR1 KGHSH, CDR2 LQKENI. CDR3 length: 15 residues. The CDR3 nucleotides read TGTGCCAGCTCACCATCCCTAGCGGGAGTGGAGACCCAGTACTTC. Its protein is CASSPSLAGVETQYF.

V and J are TRBV9 and TRBJ2-7, with a weak D call TRBD1 (6 bases). The germline V gene has CDR1 SGDLS and CDR2 YYNGEE. Between the trimmed V and J ends, which lost 4 bases and 6 bases, there was a span of 17 bases. This CDR3 is 14 amino acids long. Written as DNA, the CDR3 is TGTGCCAGCAGCCTTTGGGGGACACCCATCGAGCAGTACTTC. As protein: CASSLWGTPIEQYF.

The chain uses TRBV4-2 and TRBJ2-7; D possibly matches TRBD1 or TRBD2 (6 bases each). Germline V gives CDR1 LGHNA, CDR2 YNFKEQ. CDR3 length equals 16 residues. The V end was cut by 1 base, the J end by 0 bases, with 13 bases between. The CDR3 sequence is CASSQGEQGLSYEQYF. CDR3 nucleotides: TGTGCCAGCAGCCAAGGGGAACAGGGACTCTCCTACGAGCAGTACTTC.

V gene TRBV30 combines with J gene TRBJ1-1; no clear D gene. Germline V gives CDR1 GTSNPN, CDR2 SVGIG (reference sequence). The germline V and J ends were trimmed by 5 bases and 3 bases, with 10 bases remaining between them. The CDR3 is 12 residues long. The CDR3 loop reads CAWERGDTEAFF. The CDR3 nucleotides read TGTGCCTGGGAACGCGGGGACACTGAAGCTTTCTTT.

V gene TRBV9 combines with J gene TRBJ2-4; possible D gene TRBD1, 6 bases. Looked up from germline, CDR1 is SGDLS and CDR2 is YYNGEE. This CDR3 is 13 amino acids long. The V end lost 0 bases, the J end lost 8 bases, and 9 bases lay between the germline ends. This CDR3 reads CASSVGHRDIQYF. The CDR3 DNA reads as TGTGCCAGCAGCGTAGGTCACAGGGACATTCAGTACTTC.

The chain recombines TRBV6-6 with TRBJ1-2, with D perhaps matching TRBD1 (6 bases). Germline CDR1 reads MNHNY; CDR2 reads SVGAGI (reference sequence). Trimming shortened V by 4 bases and J by 4 bases, and 16 bases separated the two germline ends. The CDR3 runs 15 residues. CDR3 sequence: CASSSTGKLTYGYTF. CDR3 in DNA: TGTGCCAGCAGTTCTACAGGGAAACTAACCTATGGCTACACCTTC.

This chain connects TRBV19 to TRBJ1-1; D is unresolved. There are 13 residues in the CDR3. CDR1 is LNHDA, CDR2 SQIVND, per germline (reference sequence). Between the trimmed V and J ends, which lost 2 bases and 4 bases, there was a span of 8 bases. DNA of the CDR3: TGTGCCAGTAGTATACCCAGGAGCACTGAAGCTTTCTTT. It codes for CASSIPRSTEAFF.

V and J are TRBV5-4 and TRBJ2-3; the match to TRBD2 covers 8 bases. V lost 3 bases, J lost 2 bases, and 8 bases stayed unmatched. Looked up from germline, CDR1 is SGHNT and CDR2 is YYREEE (reference sequence). The CDR3 totals 16 residues. The DNA for the CDR3 is TGTGCCAGCAGCTCGATAGCGGGGCCGACCACAGATACGCAGTATTTT. Translated: CASSSIAGPTTDTQYF.

This CDR3 is CASSFGGDLYGYTF. The CDR3 nucleotides are TGTGCCAGCAGTTTCGGGGGTGACCTCTATGGCTACACCTTC. The chain links TRBV28 to TRBJ1-2; a weak D match, TRBD1 (5 bases). This CDR3 is built from 14 residues. Germline assignment: CDR1 MDHEN and CDR2 SYDVKM. The ends were cut back, 3 bases at V and 4 bases at J, with 12 bases in the middle.

A single count supports this clone. V is TRBV27 and J is TRBJ2-5, with 9 bases identical to TRBD1. Losses at the gene ends were 4 bases for V and 2 bases for J; bases not matched to a gene: 8. The length of the CDR3 is 16 residues. Germline CDR1 reads MNHEY; CDR2 reads SMNVEV (reference sequence). CDR3 in DNA: TGTGCCAGCAGTTCCCAACAGGGGGCAGGGCAAGAGACCCAGTACTTC. This encodes CASSSQQGAGQETQYF.

The gene calls are TRBV28 and TRBJ2-7; 14 bases fit TRBD2. Trimming removed 8 bases from V and 2 bases from J; junction bases left unmatched: 2. The CDR3 consists of 14 residues. Germline lookup yields CDR1 MDHEN and CDR2 SYDVKM. CDR3 DNA: TGTGCCAGCGAGGGACTAGCGGGGGCCTACGAGCAGTACGTC. Protein product: CASEGLAGAYEQYV.

J is TRBJ1-2 and V is TRBV19; D remains unclear. Germline CDR1 and CDR2: LNHDA and SQIVND (reference sequence). The CDR3 runs 13 residues. The germline V and J ends were trimmed by 5 bases and 6 bases, with 13 bases remaining between them. The CDR3 reads CASSLDVVDGYTF. CDR3 coding DNA: TGTGCCAGTAGTCTGGACGTAGTGGATGGCTACACCTTC. Based on the CDR3 plus reference TRBV19 and TRBJ1-2, the full variable domain is DGGITQSPKYLFRKEGQNVTLSCEQNLNHDAMYWYRQDPGQGLRLIYYSQIVNDFQKGDIAEGYSVSREKKESFPLTVTSAQKNPTAFYLCASSLDVVDGYTFGSGTRLTVV.

V is TRBV18 and J is TRBJ2-1, with 7 bases identical to TRBD1. This CDR3 has 17 amino acids. V was pared by 1 base and J by 3 bases, with 9 bases of the junction left unmatched. CDR1 is KGHSH, CDR2 LQKENI, per germline. The CDR3 protein is CASSPQIRDSLYNEQFF. The DNA of the CDR3 is TGTGCCAGCTCACCACAGATCCGGGACAGCCTCTACAATGAGCAGTTCTTC.

The rearrangement joins TRBV9 to TRBJ2-5; D gene unclear. Trimming left V 4 bases short and J 5 bases short, with 15 bases between. Per germline, CDR1 SGDLS and CDR2 YYNGEE. This CDR3 spans 14 amino acids. The CDR3 loop reads CASSSYGLAETQYF. In DNA form, the CDR3 reads TGTGCCAGCAGCTCTTATGGTTTGGCTGAGACCCAGTACTTC.